Below, 5 T cell receptor beta chains from the same sample are listed, as sequenced in a study of cytomegalovirus exposure and HLA in healthy donors. The PCR employed 60 Vbeta primers together with 13 Jbeta primers. Profiled with immunoSEQ multiplex PCR; TCRdb holds only in-frame clones, not every one. The sample includes fewer than 100,000 clones, over 60% of them seen just once. Sequencing was performed on PBMCs. The receptors were gathered from a female donor in good health and CMV-seronegative.

This chain uses TRBV5-4 with TRBJ2-5; 7 bases line up with TRBD2. V shed 4 bases, J shed 5 bases, and the junction held 5 bases outside the gene matches. The CDR3 is 13 residues long. Germline CDR1 SGHNT, CDR2 YYREEE (reference sequence). CDR3 amino acids: CASSARLAETQYF. DNA for the CDR3: TGTGCCAGCAGCGCGCGACTAGCCGAGACCCAGTACTTC.

This clone was counted between two and nine times. The V call is TRBV7-2, the J call TRBJ1-2; no clear D gene. The CDR3 covers 13 residues. V lost 1 base and J lost 2, with 5 bases in between. Germline loops: CDR1 SGHTA, CDR2 FQGNSA. Written as DNA, the CDR3 is TGTGCCAGCAGCTTAGTACAGAACTATGGCTACACCTTC. Its protein is CASSLVQNYGYTF.

The chain combines TRBV7-3 with TRBJ1-1; possibly TRBD1 for D (5 bases). Deletions cut 5 bases from V and 7 bases from J, with 17 bases between. The V gene's germline CDR1 is SGHTA and CDR2 FQGTGA. The CDR3 has 14 residues. The CDR3 sequence: CASSQYSTGGEAFF. CDR3 in DNA: TGTGCCAGCAGCCAATACTCGACGGGGGGTGAAGCTTTCTTT.

The J gene is TRBJ2-5, the V gene TRBV18; D gene uncertain. There are 13 residues in the CDR3. V was shortened by 4 bases and J by 5 bases, with 11 bases between the two germline ends. Germline assignment: CDR1 KGHSH and CDR2 LQKENI. DNA of the CDR3: TGTGCCAGCTCACAGAACCACCGGGAGACCCAGTACTTC. The encoded protein is CASSQNHRETQYF.

CDR3 region: CASSPGVTDTQYF. DNA of the CDR3: TGTGCCAGCTCACCCGGGGTCACAGATACGCAGTATTTT. V is TRBV18 and J is TRBJ2-3, with a possible D match to TRBD2 (5 bases). Trimming stripped 3 bases from V and 2 bases from J, with 6 bases between. The CDR3 is 13 residues long. Germline CDR1 and CDR2: KGHSH and LQKENI.